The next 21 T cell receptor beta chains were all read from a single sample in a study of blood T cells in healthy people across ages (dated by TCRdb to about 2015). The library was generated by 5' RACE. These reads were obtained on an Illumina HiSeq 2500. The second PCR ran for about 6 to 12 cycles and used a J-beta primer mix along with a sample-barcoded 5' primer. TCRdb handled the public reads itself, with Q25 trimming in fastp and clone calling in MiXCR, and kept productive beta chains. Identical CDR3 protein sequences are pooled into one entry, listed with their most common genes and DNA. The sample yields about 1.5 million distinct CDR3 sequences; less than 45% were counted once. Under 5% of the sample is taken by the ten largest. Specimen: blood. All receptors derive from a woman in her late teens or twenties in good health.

The CDR3 DNA sequence: TGTGCCACCAGTGATTTTGGTTACACTGAAGCTTTCTTT. Protein sequence: CATSDFGYTEAFF. The J gene is TRBJ1-1, the V gene TRBV24-1; D remains unclear. Germline V gene data show CDR1 as KGHDR and CDR2 as SFDVKD. Trimming removed 1 base from V and 3 bases from J, with 5 bases in between. This CDR3 has 13 amino acids.

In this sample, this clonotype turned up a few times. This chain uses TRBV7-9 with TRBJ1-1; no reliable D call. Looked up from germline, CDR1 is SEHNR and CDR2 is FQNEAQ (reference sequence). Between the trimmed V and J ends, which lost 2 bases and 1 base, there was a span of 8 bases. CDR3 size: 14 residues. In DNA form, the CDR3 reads TGTGCCAGCAGCTTACTCGGCACGAACACTGAAGCTTTCTTT. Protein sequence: CASSLLGTNTEAFF.

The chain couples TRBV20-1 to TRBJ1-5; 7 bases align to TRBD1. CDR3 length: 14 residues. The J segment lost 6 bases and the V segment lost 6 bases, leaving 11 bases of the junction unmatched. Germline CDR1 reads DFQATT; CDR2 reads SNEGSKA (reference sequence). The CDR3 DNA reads TGCAGTGCCACTGAGGGGGCGTTCGGTCAGCCCCAGCATTTT. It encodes CSATEGAFGQPQHF.

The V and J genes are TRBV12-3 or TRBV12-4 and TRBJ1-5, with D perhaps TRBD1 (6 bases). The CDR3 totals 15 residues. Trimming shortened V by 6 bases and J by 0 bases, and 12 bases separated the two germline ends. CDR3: CASSPNRASNQPQHF. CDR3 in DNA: TGTGCCAGCAGCCCCAACAGGGCTAGCAATCAGCCCCAGCATTTT.

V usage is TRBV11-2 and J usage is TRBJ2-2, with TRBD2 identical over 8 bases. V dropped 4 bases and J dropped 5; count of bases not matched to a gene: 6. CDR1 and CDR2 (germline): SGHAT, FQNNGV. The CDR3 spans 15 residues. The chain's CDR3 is CASSYSGSGTGELFF. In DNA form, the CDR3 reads TGTGCCAGCAGCTACAGCGGGAGCGGAACCGGGGAGCTGTTTTTT.

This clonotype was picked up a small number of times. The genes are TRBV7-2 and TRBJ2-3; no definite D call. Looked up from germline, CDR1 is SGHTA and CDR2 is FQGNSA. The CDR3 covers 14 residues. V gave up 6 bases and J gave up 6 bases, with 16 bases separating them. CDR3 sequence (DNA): TGTGCCAGCAGTTCAAACTACCCTGGGGATACGCAGTATTTT. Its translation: CASSSNYPGDTQYF.

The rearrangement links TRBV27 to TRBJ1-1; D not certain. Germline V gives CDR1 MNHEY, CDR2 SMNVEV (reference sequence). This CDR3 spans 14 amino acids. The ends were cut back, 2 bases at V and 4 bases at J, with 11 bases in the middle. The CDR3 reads CASSLAKGGTEAFF. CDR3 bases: TGTGCCAGCAGTTTAGCAAAGGGTGGCACTGAAGCTTTCTTT.

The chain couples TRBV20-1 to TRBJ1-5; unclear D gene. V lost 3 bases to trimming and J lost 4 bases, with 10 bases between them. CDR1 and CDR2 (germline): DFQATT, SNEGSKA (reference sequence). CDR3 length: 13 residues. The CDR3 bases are TGCAGTGCTAGGCAGCAGGAAAATCAGCCCCAGCATTTT. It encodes CSARQQENQPQHF.

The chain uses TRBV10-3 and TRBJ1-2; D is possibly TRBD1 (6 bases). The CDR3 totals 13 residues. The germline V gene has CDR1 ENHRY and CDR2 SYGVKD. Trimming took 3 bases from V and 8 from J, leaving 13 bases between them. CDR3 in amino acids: CAISDGGSWGYTF. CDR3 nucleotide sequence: TGTGCCATCAGTGACGGGGGCAGTTGGGGCTACACCTTC.

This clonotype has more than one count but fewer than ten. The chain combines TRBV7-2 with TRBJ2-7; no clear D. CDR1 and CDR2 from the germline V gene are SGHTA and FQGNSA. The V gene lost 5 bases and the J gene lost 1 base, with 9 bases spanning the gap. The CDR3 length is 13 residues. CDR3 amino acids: CASSATVSYEQYF. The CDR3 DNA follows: TGTGCCAGCAGCGCCACAGTTTCCTACGAGCAGTACTTC.

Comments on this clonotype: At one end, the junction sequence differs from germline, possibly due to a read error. CDR3: CAGSTTRVGSGSYNEQFF. The CDR3 region has the DNA TGTGCCGGCAGCACAACCAGAGTCGGGAGCGGCTCCTACAATGAGCAGTTCTTC. This chain joins TRBV7-9 and TRBJ2-1; D is possibly TRBD2 (6 bases). Germline assignment: CDR1 SEHNR and CDR2 FQNEAQ (reference sequence). The CDR3 is 18 amino acids.

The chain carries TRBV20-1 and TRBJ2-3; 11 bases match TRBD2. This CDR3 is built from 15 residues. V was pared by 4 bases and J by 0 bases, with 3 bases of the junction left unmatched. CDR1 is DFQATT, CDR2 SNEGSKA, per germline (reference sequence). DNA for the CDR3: TGCAGTGCTATTACTAGCGGGGGTAGCACAGATACGCAGTATTTT. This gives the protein CSAITSGGSTDTQYF.

CDR3 sequence reads: CSASPTSLPANVLTF. CDR3 DNA: TGCAGTGCTAGCCCGACTTCACTGCCGGCCAACGTCCTGACTTTC. This sequence joins TRBV20-1 and TRBJ2-6; D not resolved. Trimming took off 3 bases at V and 6 bases at J, with 15 bases between the two ends. The CDR3 runs to 15 residues. Germline V gene sequence: CDR1 DFQATT, CDR2 SNEGSKA (reference sequence).

CDR3 residues: CASRPGTSNNEQFF. In DNA form, the CDR3 reads TGTGCCAGCAGACCCGGGACTTCGAACAATGAGCAGTTCTTC. The V gene is TRBV7-3, the J gene TRBJ2-1; a possible D gene is TRBD2 (6 bases). With 6 bases removed from V and 5 bases from J, the gap between germline ends came to 14 bases. The CDR3 loop spans 14 amino acids. Per germline, CDR1 SGHTA and CDR2 FQGTGA.

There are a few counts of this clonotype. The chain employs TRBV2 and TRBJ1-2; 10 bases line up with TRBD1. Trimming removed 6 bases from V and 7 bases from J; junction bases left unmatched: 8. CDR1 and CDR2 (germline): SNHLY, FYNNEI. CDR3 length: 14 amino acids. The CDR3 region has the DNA TGTGCCAGCAGGCTCCCCGGGACAGGGGCTGGCTACACCTTC. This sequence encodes CASRLPGTGAGYTF.

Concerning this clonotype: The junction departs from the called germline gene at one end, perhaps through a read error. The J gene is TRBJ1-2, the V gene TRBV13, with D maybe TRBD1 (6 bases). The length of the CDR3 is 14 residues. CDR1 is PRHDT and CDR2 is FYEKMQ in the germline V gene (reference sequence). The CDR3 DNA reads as TGTGTCAGCAGCTTAGGGACAAGCTCCTATGGCTACACCTTC. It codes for CVSSLGTSSYGYTF.

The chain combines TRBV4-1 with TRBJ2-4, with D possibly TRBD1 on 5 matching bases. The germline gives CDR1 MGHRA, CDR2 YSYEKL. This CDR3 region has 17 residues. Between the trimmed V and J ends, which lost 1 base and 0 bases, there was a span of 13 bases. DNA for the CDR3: TGCGCCAGCAGCCAAGGACAGAACCGACTAGCCAAAAACATTCAGTACTTC. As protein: CASSQGQNRLAKNIQYF.

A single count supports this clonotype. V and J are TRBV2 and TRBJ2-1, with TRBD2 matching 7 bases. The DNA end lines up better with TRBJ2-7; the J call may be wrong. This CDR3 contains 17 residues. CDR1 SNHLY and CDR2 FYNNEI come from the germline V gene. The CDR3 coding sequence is TGTGCCAGCAGTGAAAGAGGGAGGGCGAGCTCCTACAATGAGCAGTACTTC. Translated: CASSERGRASSYNEQYF.

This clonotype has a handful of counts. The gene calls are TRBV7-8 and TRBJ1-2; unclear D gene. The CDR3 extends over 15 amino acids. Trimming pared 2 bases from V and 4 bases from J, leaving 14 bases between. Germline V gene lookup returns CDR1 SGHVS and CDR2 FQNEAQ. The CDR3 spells CASSLFPRSPYGYTF. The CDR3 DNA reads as TGTGCCAGCAGCTTATTCCCTCGGTCCCCCTATGGCTACACCTTC.

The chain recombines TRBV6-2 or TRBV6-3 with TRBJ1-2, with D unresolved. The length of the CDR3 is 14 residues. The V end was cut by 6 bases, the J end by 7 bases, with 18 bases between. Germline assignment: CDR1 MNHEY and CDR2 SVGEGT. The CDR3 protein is CASSSGEYICGYTF. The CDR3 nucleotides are TGTGCCAGCAGCTCCGGCGAATACATCTGTGGCTACACCTTC.

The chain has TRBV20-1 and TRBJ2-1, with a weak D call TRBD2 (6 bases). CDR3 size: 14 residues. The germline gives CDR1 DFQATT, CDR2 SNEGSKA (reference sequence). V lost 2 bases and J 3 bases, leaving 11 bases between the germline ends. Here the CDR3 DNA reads TGCAGTGCTAGACGTAGCGGACTCTACAATGAGCAGTTCTTC. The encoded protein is CSARRSGLYNEQFF.